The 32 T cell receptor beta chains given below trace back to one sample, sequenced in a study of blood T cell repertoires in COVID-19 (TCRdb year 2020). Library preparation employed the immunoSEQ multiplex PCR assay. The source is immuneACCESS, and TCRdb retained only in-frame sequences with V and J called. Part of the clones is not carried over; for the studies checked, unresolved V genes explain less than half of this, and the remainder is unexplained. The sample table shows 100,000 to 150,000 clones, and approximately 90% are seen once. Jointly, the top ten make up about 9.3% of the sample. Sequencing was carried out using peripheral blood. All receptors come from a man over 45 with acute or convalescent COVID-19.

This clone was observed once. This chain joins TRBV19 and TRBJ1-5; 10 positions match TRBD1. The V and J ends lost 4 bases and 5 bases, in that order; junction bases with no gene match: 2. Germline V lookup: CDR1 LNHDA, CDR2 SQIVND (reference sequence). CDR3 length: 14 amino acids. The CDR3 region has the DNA TGTGCCAGTAGTACGACAGGGGGCTATCAGCCCCAGCATTTT. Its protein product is CASSTTGGYQPQHF.

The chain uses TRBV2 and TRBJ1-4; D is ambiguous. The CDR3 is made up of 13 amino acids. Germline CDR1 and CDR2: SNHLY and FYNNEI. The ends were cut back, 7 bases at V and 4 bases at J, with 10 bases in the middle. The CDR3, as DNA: TGTGCCAGCAAGAGGGCGGGTAATGAAAAACTGTTTTTT. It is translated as CASKRAGNEKLFF.

CDR3 region: CASSLGQAIGYTF. CDR3 DNA: TGTGCCAGCAGTTTGGGACAGGCTATTGGCTACACCTTC. This sequence joins TRBV28 and TRBJ1-2; TRBD1 agrees at 8 bases. Unmatched junction bases numbered 4, after V lost 3 bases and J lost 7 bases. CDR1 and CDR2 (germline): MDHEN, SYDVKM. There are 13 residues in the CDR3.

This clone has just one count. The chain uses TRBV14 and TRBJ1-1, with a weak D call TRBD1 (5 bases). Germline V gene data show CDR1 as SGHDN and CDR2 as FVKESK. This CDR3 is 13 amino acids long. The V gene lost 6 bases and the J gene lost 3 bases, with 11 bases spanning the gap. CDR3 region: CASSRDSDTEAFF. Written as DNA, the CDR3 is TGTGCCAGCAGTCGAGACAGCGACACTGAAGCTTTCTTT.

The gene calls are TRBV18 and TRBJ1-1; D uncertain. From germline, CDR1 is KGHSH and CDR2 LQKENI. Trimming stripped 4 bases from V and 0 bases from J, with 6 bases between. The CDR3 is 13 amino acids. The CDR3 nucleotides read TGTGCCAGCTCACTGGACTTGAACACTGAAGCTTTCTTT. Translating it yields CASSLDLNTEAFF. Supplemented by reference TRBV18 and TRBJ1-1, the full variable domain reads NAGVMQNPRHLVRRRGQEARLRCSPMKGHSHVYWYRQLPEEGLKFMVYLQKENIIDESGMPKERFSAEFPKEGPSILRIQQVVRGDSAAYFCASSLDLNTEAFFGQGTRLTVV.

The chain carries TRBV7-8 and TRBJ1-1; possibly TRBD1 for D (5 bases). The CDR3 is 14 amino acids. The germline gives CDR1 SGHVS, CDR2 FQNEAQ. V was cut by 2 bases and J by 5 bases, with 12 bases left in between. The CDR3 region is CASSLTGVSTEAFF. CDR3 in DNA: TGTGCCAGCAGCTTAACGGGGGTGTCGACTGAAGCTTTCTTT. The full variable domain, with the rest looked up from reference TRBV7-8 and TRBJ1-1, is GAGVSQSPRYKVAKRGQDVALRCDPISGHVSLFWYQQALGQGPEFLTYFQNEAQLDKSGLPSDRFFAERPEGSVSTLKIQRTQQEDSAVYLCASSLTGVSTEAFFGQGTRLTVV.

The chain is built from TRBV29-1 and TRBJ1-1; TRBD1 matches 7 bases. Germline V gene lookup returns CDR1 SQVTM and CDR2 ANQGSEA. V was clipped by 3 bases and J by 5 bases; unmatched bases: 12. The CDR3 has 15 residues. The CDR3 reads CSVDRVGGARTEAFF. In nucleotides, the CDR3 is TGCAGCGTTGATAGGGTAGGGGGCGCAAGAACTGAAGCTTTCTTT.

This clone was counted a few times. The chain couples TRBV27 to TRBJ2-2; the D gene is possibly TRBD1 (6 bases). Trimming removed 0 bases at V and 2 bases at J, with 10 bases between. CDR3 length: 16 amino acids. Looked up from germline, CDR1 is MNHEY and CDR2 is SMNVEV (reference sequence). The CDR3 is CASSLSGQLNTGELFF. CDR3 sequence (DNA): TGTGCCAGCAGTTTATCAGGACAGCTTAACACCGGGGAGCTGTTTTTT.

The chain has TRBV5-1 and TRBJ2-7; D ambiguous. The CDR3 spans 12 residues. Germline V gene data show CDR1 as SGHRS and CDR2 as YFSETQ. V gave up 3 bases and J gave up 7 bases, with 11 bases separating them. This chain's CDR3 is CASSYSGAEQYF. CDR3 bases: TGCGCCAGCAGCTACTCAGGTGCGGAGCAGTACTTC.

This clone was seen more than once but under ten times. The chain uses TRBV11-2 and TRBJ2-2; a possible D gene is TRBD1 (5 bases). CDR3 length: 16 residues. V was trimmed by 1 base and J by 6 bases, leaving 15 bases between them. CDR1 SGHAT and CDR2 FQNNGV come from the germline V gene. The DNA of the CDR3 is TGTGCCAGCAGCTTAGGGAGTAAGGGGATGGCCGGGGAGCTGTTTTTT. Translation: CASSLGSKGMAGELFF.

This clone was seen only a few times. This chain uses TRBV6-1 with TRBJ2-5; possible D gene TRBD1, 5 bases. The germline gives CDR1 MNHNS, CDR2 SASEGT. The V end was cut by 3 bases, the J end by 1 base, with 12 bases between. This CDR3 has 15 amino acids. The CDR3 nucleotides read TGTGCCAGCAGTGAGTTAAGGGGTCCCCAAGAGACCCAGTACTTC. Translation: CASSELRGPQETQYF.

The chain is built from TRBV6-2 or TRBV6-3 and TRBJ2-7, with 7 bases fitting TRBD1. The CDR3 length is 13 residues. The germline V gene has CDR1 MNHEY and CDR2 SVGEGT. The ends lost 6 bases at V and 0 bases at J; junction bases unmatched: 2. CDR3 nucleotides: TGTGCCAGCAGCCGGACAGGCTCCTACGAGCAGTACTTC. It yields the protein CASSRTGSYEQYF.

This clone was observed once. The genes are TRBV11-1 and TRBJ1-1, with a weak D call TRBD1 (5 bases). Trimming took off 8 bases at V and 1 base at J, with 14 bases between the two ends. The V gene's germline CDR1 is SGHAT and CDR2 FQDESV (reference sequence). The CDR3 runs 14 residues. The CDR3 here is CASSRQLANTEAFF. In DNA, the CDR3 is TGTGCCAGCTCGCGACAGTTAGCGAACACTGAAGCTTTCTTT.

The CDR3 nucleotides are TGTGCCAGCACCCCCACCTCTACCTCTGACGAGCAGTACTTC. This sequence encodes CASTPTSTSDEQYF. The chain uses TRBV3-1 (or the pseudogene TRBV3-2) and TRBJ2-7, with D hard to call. The V gene's germline CDR1 is LGHDT and CDR2 YNNKEL (reference sequence). With 7 bases removed from V and 5 bases from J, the gap between germline ends came to 18 bases. This CDR3 comprises 14 residues.

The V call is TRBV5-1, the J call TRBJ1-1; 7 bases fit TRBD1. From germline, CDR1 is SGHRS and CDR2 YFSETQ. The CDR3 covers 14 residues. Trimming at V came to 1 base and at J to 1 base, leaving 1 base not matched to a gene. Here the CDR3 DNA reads TGCGCCAGCAGCTTGACAGGGGAGAACACTGAAGCTTTCTTT. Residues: CASSLTGENTEAFF.

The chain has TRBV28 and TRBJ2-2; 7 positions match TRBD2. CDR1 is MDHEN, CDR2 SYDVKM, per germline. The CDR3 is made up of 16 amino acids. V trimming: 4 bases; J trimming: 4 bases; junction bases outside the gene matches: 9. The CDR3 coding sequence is TGTGCCAGCAGTTCCCCCGCTAGCGGTCTCACCGGGGAGCTGTTTTTT. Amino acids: CASSSPASGLTGELFF.

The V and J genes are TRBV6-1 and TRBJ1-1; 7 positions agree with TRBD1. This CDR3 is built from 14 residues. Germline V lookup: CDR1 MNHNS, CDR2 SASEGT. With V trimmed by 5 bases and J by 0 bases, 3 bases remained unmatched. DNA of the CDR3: TGTGCCAGCAGTAGGGGACAGCTGAACACTGAAGCTTTCTTT. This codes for CASSRGQLNTEAFF.

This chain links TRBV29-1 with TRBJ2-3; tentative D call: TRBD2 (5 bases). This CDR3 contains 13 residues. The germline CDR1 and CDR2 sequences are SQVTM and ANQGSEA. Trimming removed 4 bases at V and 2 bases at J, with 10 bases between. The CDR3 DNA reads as TGCAGCGTTGCCCCGCGGGTCACAGATACGCAGTATTTT. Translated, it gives CSVAPRVTDTQYF.

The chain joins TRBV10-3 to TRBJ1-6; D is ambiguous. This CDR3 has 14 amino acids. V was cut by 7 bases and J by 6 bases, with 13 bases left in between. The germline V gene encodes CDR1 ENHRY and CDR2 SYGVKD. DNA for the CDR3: TGTGCCATCACCCAGAGCGTACTTAATTCACCCCTCCACTTT. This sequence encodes CAITQSVLNSPLHF.

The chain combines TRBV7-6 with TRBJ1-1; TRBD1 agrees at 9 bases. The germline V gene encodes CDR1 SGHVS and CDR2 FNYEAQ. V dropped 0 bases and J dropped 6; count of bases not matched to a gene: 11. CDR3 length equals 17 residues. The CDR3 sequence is CASSLAITGGGGSEAFF. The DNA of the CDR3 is TGTGCCAGCAGCTTAGCGATAACAGGGGGCGGCGGATCTGAAGCTTTCTTT. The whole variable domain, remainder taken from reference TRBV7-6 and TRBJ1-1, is GAGVSQSPRYKVTKRGQDVALRCDPISGHVSLYWYRQALGQGPEFLTYFNYEAQQDKSGLPNDRFSAERPEGSISTLTIQRTEQRDSAMYRCASSLAITGGGGSEAFFGQGTRLTVV.

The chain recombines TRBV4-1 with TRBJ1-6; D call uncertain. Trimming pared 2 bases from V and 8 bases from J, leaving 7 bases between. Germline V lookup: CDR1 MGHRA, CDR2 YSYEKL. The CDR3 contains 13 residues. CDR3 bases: TGCGCCAGCAGCCAAACACAAGATTCACCCCTCCACTTT. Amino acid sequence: CASSQTQDSPLHF.

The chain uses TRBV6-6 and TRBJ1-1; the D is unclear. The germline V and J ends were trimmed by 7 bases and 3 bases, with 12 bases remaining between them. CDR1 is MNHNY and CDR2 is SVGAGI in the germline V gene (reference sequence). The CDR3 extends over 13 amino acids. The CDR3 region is CASTSVEHTEAFF. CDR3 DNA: TGTGCCAGCACCTCGGTCGAACACACTGAAGCTTTCTTT.

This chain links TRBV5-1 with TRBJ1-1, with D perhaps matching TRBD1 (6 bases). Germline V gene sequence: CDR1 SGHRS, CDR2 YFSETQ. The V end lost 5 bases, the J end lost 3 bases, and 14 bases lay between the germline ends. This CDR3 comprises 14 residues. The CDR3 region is CASSREGDYTEAFF. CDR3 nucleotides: TGCGCCAGCAGTCGCGAGGGGGATTACACTGAAGCTTTCTTT.

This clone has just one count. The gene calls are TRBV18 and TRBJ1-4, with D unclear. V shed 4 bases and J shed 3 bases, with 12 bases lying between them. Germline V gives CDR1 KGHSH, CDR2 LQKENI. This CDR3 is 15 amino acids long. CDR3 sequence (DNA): TGTGCCAGCTCACTCCAATTCGGGGCTAATGAAAAACTGTTTTTT. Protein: CASSLQFGANEKLFF.

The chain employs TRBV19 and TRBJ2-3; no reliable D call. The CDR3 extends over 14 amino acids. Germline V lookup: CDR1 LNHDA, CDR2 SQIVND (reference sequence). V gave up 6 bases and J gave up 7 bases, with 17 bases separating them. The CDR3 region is CASRRLEDRNTQYF. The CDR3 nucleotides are TGTGCCAGTAGGCGGCTAGAAGATCGGAATACGCAGTATTTT. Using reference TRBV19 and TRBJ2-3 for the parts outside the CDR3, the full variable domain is DGGITQSPKYLFRKEGQNVTLSCEQNLNHDAMYWYRQDPGQGLRLIYYSQIVNDFQKGDIAEGYSVSREKKESFPLTVTSAQKNPTAFYLCASRRLEDRNTQYFGPGTRLTVL.

Here the CDR3 reads CASTLTGNLYNEQFF. CDR3 sequence (DNA): TGTGCCAGTACCCTGACAGGGAACCTTTACAATGAGCAGTTCTTC. V gene TRBV19 combines with J gene TRBJ2-1; 7 nucleotides agree with TRBD1. CDR3 size: 15 residues. Germline CDR1 and CDR2: LNHDA and SQIVND (reference sequence). Trimming removed 7 bases from V and 4 bases from J; junction bases left unmatched: 10.

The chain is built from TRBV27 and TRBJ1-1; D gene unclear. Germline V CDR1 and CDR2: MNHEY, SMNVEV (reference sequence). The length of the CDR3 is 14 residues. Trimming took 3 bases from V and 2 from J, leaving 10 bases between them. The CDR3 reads CASSFSGRNTEAFF. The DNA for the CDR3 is TGTGCCAGCAGTTTTAGCGGTCGTAACACTGAAGCTTTCTTT.

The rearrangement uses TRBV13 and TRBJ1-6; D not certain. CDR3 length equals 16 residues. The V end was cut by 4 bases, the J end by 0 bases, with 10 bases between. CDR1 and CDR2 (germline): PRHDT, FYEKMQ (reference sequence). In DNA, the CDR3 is TGTGCCAGCAGCTCCCGCCAGCGCTCCTATAATTCACCCCTCCACTTT. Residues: CASSSRQRSYNSPLHF. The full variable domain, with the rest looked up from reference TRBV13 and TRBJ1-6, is AAGVIQSPRHLIKEKRETATLKCYPIPRHDTVYWYQQGPGQDPQFLISFYEKMQSDKGSIPDRFSAQQFSDYHSELNMSSLELGDSALYFCASSSRQRSYNSPLHFGNGTRLTVT.

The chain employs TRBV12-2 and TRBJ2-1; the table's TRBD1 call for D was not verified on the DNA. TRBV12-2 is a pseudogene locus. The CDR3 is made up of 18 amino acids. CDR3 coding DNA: TGTGCAAGTCGCCTTCGAACCTCCGGGACAGGGGTTTACAATGAGCAGTTCTTC. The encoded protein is CASRLRTSGTGVYNEQFF.

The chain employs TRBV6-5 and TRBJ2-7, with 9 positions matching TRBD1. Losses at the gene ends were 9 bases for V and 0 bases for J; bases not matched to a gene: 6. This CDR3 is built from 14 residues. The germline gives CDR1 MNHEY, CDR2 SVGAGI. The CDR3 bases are TGTGCCAGTCGCGGGACAGGGCGCTCCTACGAGCAGTACTTC. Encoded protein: CASRGTGRSYEQYF.

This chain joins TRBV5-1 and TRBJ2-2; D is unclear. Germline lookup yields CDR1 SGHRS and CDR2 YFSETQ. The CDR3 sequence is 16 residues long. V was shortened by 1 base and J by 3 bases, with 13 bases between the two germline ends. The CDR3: CASSLSADFHTGELFF. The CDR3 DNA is TGCGCCAGCAGCTTGTCGGCAGACTTCCACACCGGGGAGCTGTTTTTT.

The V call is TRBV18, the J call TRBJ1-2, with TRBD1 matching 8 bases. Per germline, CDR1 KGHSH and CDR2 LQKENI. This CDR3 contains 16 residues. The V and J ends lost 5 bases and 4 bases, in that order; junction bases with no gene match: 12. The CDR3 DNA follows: TGTGCCAGCTCATCAATTCGACAGGGGTGGGGCTATGGCTACACCTTC. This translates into CASSSIRQGWGYGYTF.